This T cell receptor (beta chain) was recorded in a study of shared clonotypes between healthy human individuals (TCRdb year 2020). Study-wide context: A few men and a couple of women, aged 18 to 49 years, made up the cohort. Leukapheresis yielded between about 0.85 and 9 billion PBMCs per donor. Different laboratories and diverse techniques were used to prepare libraries and sequence TCR repertoires, to increase sequencing depth and limit assay-specific biases. For each donor, CD4 naive and CD4 memory were each given three plates, CD8 naive was given two plates, and CD8 memory was given one plate. The study deeply sequenced blood TCR repertoires of about five healthy adults to estimate repertoire size and the extent of clonotype sharing between individuals. The full study reports these points: Because the study included a small number of donors, the genetic and exposure-history diversity represented was limited. Sharing across several donors was observed for approximately 5% of naive CD4, less than 4% of naive CD8, 2% to 2.5% of memory CD4, and roughly 0.43% of memory CD8 clonotypes. Larger estimated clonotype richness was generally found for naive subsets than for memory subsets. Higher generation probabilities were observed for clonotypes shared by all four sorted-subset donors than for non-shared clonotypes. Pairwise subsampling led to the expectation that sequencing depth would affect the degree of clonotype sharing among donors. Only blood was sampled, and tissue TCR repertoires likely differ from those in blood. Even with the large sequencing depth, rarefaction of the sorted-subset datasets indicated that sequencing was incomplete.

The CDR3 spans 14 residues, from the cysteine through the phenylalanine. The read is trimmed to its CDR3 DNA, 42 bases read in frame from base 1. V and J are truncated by 4 bases and 3 bases respectively, leaving an intervening sequence of 14 bases. CDR1 and CDR2, per the germline V gene, are SGDLS and YYNGEE. TCR CDR3 regions were amplified from genomic DNA by multiplex PCR using the deep immunoSEQ assay. Extracted genomic DNA from each cell subset was distributed evenly across all wells of several immunoSEQ 96-well plates, and each plate was treated as a replicate. For sorted subsets, each replicate PCR was loaded with about 0.2 ug genomic DNA, equivalent to 30,000 or so T cell genomes. Purified libraries were quantified with a Qubit 3.0 fluorometer, sized on a Bioanalyzer 2100, and re-quantified with the KAPA Library Quantification kit. Each immunoSEQ 96-well plate was sequenced on its own single-read 150-cycle Illumina NextSeq 550 flow cell. Turning to the authors' computational methods: Because only junctional sequences without quality scores were contained in the immunoSEQ output, filtering matching that applied to full-length reads could not be performed. To assign V/J genes and CDR3, sequences were annotated using PyIR, a Python wrapper for IgBLAST v1.9, with IMGT germline references. Reads were filtered out if the reads had weak V/J assignments (E-value above 1e-6), no CDR3, stop codons, out-of-frame junctions, or ambiguous translated residues. V3J clonotypes were defined as sequences sharing the same inferred V gene, J gene, and CDR3 amino acid sequence. To compute the percentage overlap between repertoires, the number of shared unique clonotypes was divided by the size of the smaller repertoire. Three approaches were used to assess repertoire richness: RTK rarefaction, the Chao1 estimator, and Recon v2.1 estimates of unobserved clonotypes. For all TCRbeta clonotypes obtained by the gDNA method from a handful of donors, generation probabilities were computed with OLGA. The immuneACCESS repertoire file appears here via TCRdb, limited to in-frame rearrangements. These files lack a portion of the clones; in checked studies, under half of the deficit traces to unresolved V genes, and the cause of the others is not known. V and J calls and clone size come straight from that table; D and trimming were deduced from the DNA. The sample contains roughly 2.2 million clones, around 90% of them found a single time. Of the sample, 0.37% is held by the ten largest clones.

Concerning this clone itself: No antigen is known for it. The input lacks base qualities; no much larger clone sits a single base away.

Healthy HIV-negative adults with no recently reported acute infections or vaccinations were included as donors. Every donor was a Caucasian adult residing in Nashville, Tennessee, USA. Magnetic negative selection was used to enrich CD4+ T cells, after which naive cells were positively selected on CD45RA and the negative fraction became the memory subset. Blood was obtained by leukapheresis, after which PBMCs were separated by Ficoll-Histopaque density gradient centrifugation and cryopreserved in liquid nitrogen vapor phase. Analytical flow cytometry was used to check the purity and quantity of each magnetically sorted T cell population. Genomic DNA was isolated from every sorted fraction and measured by UV absorbance on a Nanodrop 2000c.

The chain was built from TRBV9 and TRBJ2-7; TRBD1 is perhaps the D gene, given 6 matching bases. The source of this sequence is a man younger than 35 in good health. Some clones in this sample may be carry-over from other donors' samples. The sequencing input was naive CD4+ T cells from PBMCs. The cell subset or site label here, explained by the study, means: CD45RA+ positively selected. This receptor carries the CDR3 CASSPRTAFYEQYF. The nucleotide sequence reads TGTGCCAGCAGCCCTCGGACAGCATTCTACGAGCAGTACTTC. Extended through the reference TRBV9 and TRBJ2-7 proteins, this CDR3 yields the full variable domain: DSGVTQTPKHLITATGQRVTLRCSPRSGDLSVYWYQQSLDQGLQFLIQYYNGEERAKGNILERFSAQQFPDLHSELNLSSLELGDSALYFCASSPRTAFYEQYFGPGTRLTVT.